Listed below are T cell receptor beta chains from one sample, sequenced in a study of blood T cell repertoires in COVID-19. Measured with immunoSEQ multiplex PCR; TCRdb has only the in-frame clones, and not every one. This sample has some 120,000 clones, with less than 90% found just once. The sequenced sample consisted of peripheral blood. These TCRs come from a woman aged 25 to 39 who had recovered from COVID-19. Both conserved end residues are trimmed from each CDR3.

j_gene	v_gene	CDR3aa
TRBJ2-6	TRBV2	ASSGQGAAGANVLT
TRBJ2-7	TRBV5-4	ASSYGPGSYEQY
TRBJ1-2	TRBV30	AWNSRVGGYT
TRBJ2-2	TRBV30	AWSRPSGGASGELF
TRBJ2-1	TRBV7-3	ASSLMPTSGYNEQF
TRBJ2-6	TRBV6-6	ASSPRQGALSGANVLT
TRBJ2-5	TRBV6-5	ASSGTSGETQY
TRBJ1-5	TRBV5-1	ASSLVGASNQPQH
TRBJ2-1	TRBV5-6	ASSLEEDEQF
TRBJ2-7	TRBV9	ASSPGSGDSYEQY
TRBJ2-7	TRBV3-1/TRBV3-2	ASSQGAGSYEQY
TRBJ1-1	TRBV9	ASSVARNTEAF
TRBJ1-1	TRBV6-6	ASSLSGQGPEAF
TRBJ2-2	TRBV7-3	ASSKGDRGLRGTGELF
TRBJ1-1	TRBV5-1	ASSQNTEAF
TRBJ2-6	TRBV5-1	ASSPTRGTGGTGANVLT
TRBJ2-5	TRBV29-1	SVAHRGAKETQY
TRBJ2-4	TRBV10-1	ASSFPRGAKGTQY
TRBJ1-3	TRBV16	ASSRGGNTIY
TRBJ1-2	TRBV2	ASTAQGDYGYT
TRBJ1-2	TRBV5-8	ASSLAGYGYT
TRBJ2-7	TRBV5-1	ASSGPGLAGESGTYEQY
TRBJ2-3	TRBV6-1	ASSEELAVGTDTQY
TRBJ2-2	TRBV19	ASIDRGRSPNTGELF
TRBJ2-3	TRBV28	ASSFLQGTDTQY
TRBJ2-3	TRBV3-1/TRBV3-2	ASSQVAGGPSDTQY
TRBJ1-1	TRBV11-2	ASNLNLLEVEPNTEAF
TRBJ2-5	TRBV2	ASSAYSLQETQY
TRBJ1-1	TRBV5-1	ASSGTVGKNTEAF
TRBJ1-6	TRBV5-4	ASSLQEGKGSPLH
TRBJ2-3	TRBV7-9	ASSLGGGETDTQY
TRBJ1-6	TRBV3-1/TRBV3-2	ASSQDWGVGNNSPLH
TRBJ1-2	TRBV6-4	ASSDSRQGANHGYT
TRBJ2-3	TRBV19	ASSMAGFSGDTQY
TRBJ2-7	TRBV3-1/TRBV3-2	ASSQYAGGAYEQY
TRBJ2-3	TRBV15	ATSRDGLTSTDTQY
TRBJ2-5	TRBV27	ASSFNPYRGEETQY
TRBJ2-6	TRBV7-6	ASSLGTGPGANVLT
TRBJ1-4	TRBV14	ASSQDGQGSEKLF
TRBJ1-5	TRBV2	ASSERGGGNQPQH
TRBJ1-1	TRBV5-6	ASSLAGWQGNTEAF
TRBJ2-2	TRBV11-2	ASSPWRSLNTGELF
TRBJ1-3	TRBV9	ASSANPSVTGNTIY
TRBJ2-7	TRBV30	AWSLGTEQY
TRBJ1-6	TRBV19	ASKQHDNSPLH
TRBJ1-1	TRBV6-6	ASLDWQGNTEAF
TRBJ1-5	TRBV6-4	ASSPGQDIQPQH
TRBJ2-5	TRBV10-3	AISAGVGETQY
TRBJ2-1	TRBV29-1	SVDQGAYNEQF
TRBJ2-7	TRBV5-4	ASSLGTGDYYEQY
TRBJ2-3	TRBV7-6	ASSPGLAGGLFTDTQY
TRBJ1-6	TRBV7-8	ASSRGDRGDSPLH
TRBJ2-2	TRBV14	ASSQRGTMNTGELF
TRBJ2-7	TRBV30	AWISGYEQY
TRBJ2-1	TRBV18	ASSPTLSGGQF
TRBJ1-2	TRBV6-5	ASSGDSRDGLGYT
TRBJ1-4	TRBV27	ASKPGQGIEKLF
TRBJ2-5	TRBV7-6	ASSATAPGAVRETQY
TRBJ2-5	TRBV2	ATKGTPQETQY